Shown below are 27 T cell receptor beta chains from a single sample sequenced in a study of blood T cell repertoires in COVID-19. The data were produced by immunoSEQ multiplex PCR, yet TCRdb's version contains in-frame clones alone and is incomplete. This repertoire shows 270,000 or so clones, 84% found once; its top ten account for 8.6%. Sequencing input: peripheral blood. These receptors were obtained from a human donor in a cohort sampled during active COVID-19.

The V and J genes are TRBV5-1 and TRBJ2-5; D remains ambiguous. Germline V gives CDR1 SGHRS, CDR2 YFSETQ. This CDR3 comprises 12 residues. Trimming removed 2 bases from V and 4 bases from J, with 6 bases in between. For the CDR3, the DNA is TGCGCCAGCAGCTTCACGGTAGAGACCCAGTACTTC. Protein: CASSFTVETQYF. Combining the CDR3 with reference TRBV5-1 and TRBJ2-5 gives the whole variable domain KAGVTQTPRYLIKTRGQQVTLSCSPISGHRSVSWYQQTPGQGLQFLFEYFSETQRNKGNFPGRFSGRQFSNSRSEMNVSTLELGDSALYLCASSFTVETQYFGPGTRLLVL.

The rearrangement joins TRBV6-6 to TRBJ1-6; D not resolved. V was trimmed by 6 bases and J by 10 bases, leaving 13 bases between them. Germline V gives CDR1 MNHNY, CDR2 SVGAGI (reference sequence). There are 13 residues in the CDR3. The DNA for the CDR3 is TGTGCCAGCAGCCGCAAGGAAGCGTCACCCCTCCACTTT. Amino acids: CASSRKEASPLHF.

The chain is built from TRBV7-9 and TRBJ1-1; D uncertain. Trimming took 5 bases from V and 3 from J, leaving 10 bases between them. This CDR3 comprises 13 residues. Germline CDR1 is SEHNR and CDR2 is FQNEAQ (reference sequence). CDR3 in amino acids: CASSPQVDTEAFF. The CDR3 DNA reads TGTGCCAGCAGCCCCCAGGTAGACACTGAAGCTTTCTTT.

This chain joins TRBV6-2 or TRBV6-3 and TRBJ2-5; 9 positions agree with TRBD2. Germline V gene sequence: CDR1 MNHEY, CDR2 SVGEGT. The V segment lost 2 bases and the J segment 1 base; nucleotides outside the gene matches: 5. CDR3 length equals 16 residues. The CDR3 DNA reads as TGTGCCAGCAGTTACGTAGCGGGGGCGACCCAAGAGACCCAGTACTTC. As protein: CASSYVAGATQETQYF.

This chain joins TRBV2 and TRBJ1-2; D is unclear. The V gene's germline CDR1 is SNHLY and CDR2 FYNNEI. The V end lost 5 bases, the J end lost 4 bases, and 11 bases lay between the germline ends. The CDR3 length is 13 residues. The CDR3 region is CASSQDGIYGYTF. The CDR3 bases are TGTGCCAGCAGTCAGGACGGGATCTATGGCTACACCTTC.

J is TRBJ2-1 and V is TRBV2; D perhaps matches TRBD2 (5 bases). The CDR3 is made up of 12 amino acids. From germline, CDR1 is SNHLY and CDR2 FYNNEI. V was cut by 7 bases and J by 7 bases, with 11 bases left in between. CDR3 in DNA: TGTGCCAGCACCCAGTCGGGGAATGAGCAGTTCTTC. It specifies CASTQSGNEQFF.

This chain uses TRBV18 with TRBJ2-7, with 8 bases identical to TRBD2. CDR3 size: 16 residues. Germline V lookup: CDR1 KGHSH, CDR2 LQKENI. The J segment lost 1 base and the V segment lost 3 bases, leaving 8 bases of the junction unmatched. The CDR3 DNA follows: TGTGCCAGCTCACCGACTCGGGCGGGGGGATCCTACGAGCAGTACTTC. Protein sequence: CASSPTRAGGSYEQYF.

The V and J genes are TRBV18 and TRBJ1-2, with a tentative D call TRBD1 (6 bases). V gave up 5 bases and J gave up 2 bases, with 12 bases separating them. The CDR3 extends over 14 amino acids. CDR1 is KGHSH and CDR2 is LQKENI in the germline V gene. This CDR3 is CASSTKGGNYGYTF. CDR3 in DNA: TGTGCCAGCTCAACGAAGGGGGGGAACTATGGCTACACCTTC.

Here the CDR3 reads CASSVEGDATNEKLFF. CDR3 nucleotide sequence: TGTGCCAGCAGCGTTGAAGGGGATGCAACTAATGAAAAACTGTTTTTT. This chain joins TRBV9 and TRBJ1-4, with D perhaps matching TRBD1 (5 bases). CDR3 length: 16 amino acids. The germline gives CDR1 SGDLS, CDR2 YYNGEE. V lost 2 bases and J 0 bases, leaving 11 bases between the germline ends.

V usage is TRBV6-2 or TRBV6-3 and J usage is TRBJ1-3; D gene ambiguous. The CDR3 length is 17 residues. Germline-derived CDR1 and CDR2 are MNHEY and SVGEGT. V was shortened by 6 bases and J by 0 bases, with 18 bases between the two germline ends. The CDR3 DNA sequence: TGTGCCAGCAGCTTACAAGGACTCGCGGGCTCTGGAAACACCATATATTTT. As protein: CASSLQGLAGSGNTIYF.

This clone showed up just a few times. The gene calls are TRBV27 and TRBJ1-1; possible D gene TRBD1, 5 bases. V gave up 2 bases and J gave up 6 bases, with 7 bases separating them. This CDR3 contains 12 residues. Germline V gene sequence: CDR1 MNHEY, CDR2 SMNVEV (reference sequence). In nucleotides, the CDR3 is TGTGCCAGCAGTTTACGGGGGTCTGAAGCTTTCTTT. It is translated as CASSLRGSEAFF.

The count of this clone is one. In nucleotides, the CDR3 is TGCGCCAGCAGTCAAACGACCCTACCGACAGGGGGCCCCTCTGGGGCCAACGTCCTGACTTTC. Its protein product is CASSQTTLPTGGPSGANVLTF. This chain joins TRBV23-1 and TRBJ2-6, with 10 bases fitting TRBD1. TRBV23-1 is classed as an ORF, of uncertain function. The CDR3 length is 21 residues. V lost 2 bases, J lost 0 bases, and 13 bases stayed unmatched.

The chain carries TRBV12-3 or TRBV12-4 and TRBJ2-5; the D gene is possibly TRBD1 (5 bases). Trimming took 4 bases from V and 7 from J, leaving 13 bases between them. The CDR3 has 13 amino acids. The CDR3 region is CASSSGPPGTQYF. CDR3 in DNA: TGTGCCAGCAGTTCAGGGCCACCAGGGACCCAGTACTTC.

V is TRBV7-2 and J is TRBJ2-3; weak D call: TRBD2 (6 bases). Germline lookup yields CDR1 SGHTA and CDR2 FQGNSA. Trimming pared 5 bases from V and 0 bases from J, leaving 15 bases between. The length of the CDR3 is 16 residues. In nucleotides, the CDR3 is TGTGCCAGCAGCCTAACGGGGGTAACTAGCACAGATACGCAGTATTTT. Translating gives CASSLTGVTSTDTQYF.

As DNA, the CDR3 is TGTGCCAGCAGCTTAGGGTCGAACAGGGCAGAGACCCAGTACTTC. Its protein is CASSLGSNRAETQYF. The chain couples TRBV7-8 to TRBJ2-5, with a possible D match to TRBD1 (6 bases). The V end was cut by 1 base, the J end by 4 bases, with 13 bases between. In germline, CDR1 is SGHVS, CDR2 FQNEAQ. The CDR3 is 15 residues long.

The V and J genes are TRBV7-9 and TRBJ1-1; tentative D call: TRBD1 (5 bases). In germline, CDR1 is SEHNR, CDR2 FQNEAQ (reference sequence). V dropped 3 bases and J dropped 6 bases, with 14 bases sitting between them. CDR3 length equals 14 residues. The CDR3 DNA sequence: TGTGCCAGCAGCTTGACCCAGGGTCCGCCTGAAGCTTTCTTT. Protein sequence: CASSLTQGPPEAFF.

The sample holds a few counts of this clone. J is TRBJ2-7 and V is TRBV10-3; the match to TRBD1 covers 7 bases. Looked up from germline, CDR1 is ENHRY and CDR2 is SYGVKD. V was pared by 3 bases and J by 1 base, with 6 bases of the junction left unmatched. This CDR3 has 15 residues. CDR3 nucleotide sequence: TGTGCCATCAGTGATCCGGGACAGACATCCTACGAGCAGTACTTC. Translated, it gives CAISDPGQTSYEQYF.

The V call is TRBV6-2 or TRBV6-3, the J call TRBJ2-7; the D gene is possibly TRBD2 (5 bases). Trimming removed 3 bases from V and 3 bases from J, with 12 bases in between. The CDR3 runs to 14 residues. CDR1 is MNHEY, CDR2 SVGEGT, per germline. This CDR3 is CASSYPGSGYEQYF. The CDR3 coding sequence is TGTGCCAGCAGTTATCCGGGATCGGGCTACGAGCAGTACTTC.

The chain employs TRBV5-1 and TRBJ2-3; TRBD1 might be the D (5 bases). Germline loops: CDR1 SGHRS, CDR2 YFSETQ. V shed 4 bases and J shed 0 bases, with 15 bases lying between them. The CDR3 runs to 16 residues. CDR3 coding DNA: TGCGCCAGCAGCCCCCGGGCAGGGTCTAGCACAGATACGCAGTATTTT. Its protein is CASSPRAGSSTDTQYF.

This sequence joins TRBV7-9 and TRBJ1-1, with D unclear. This CDR3 is 13 amino acids long. Germline V gene data show CDR1 as SEHNR and CDR2 as FQNEAQ (reference sequence). The germline V and J ends were trimmed by 5 bases and 2 bases, with 9 bases remaining between them. CDR3 sequence reads: CASSNRQNTEAFF. The CDR3 region has the DNA TGTGCCAGCAGCAATAGACAAAACACTGAAGCTTTCTTT.

The chain employs TRBV5-8 and TRBJ1-6; possibly TRBD1 for D (6 bases). V was cut by 2 bases and J by 9 bases, with 12 bases left in between. Germline CDR1 reads SGHTS; CDR2 reads YDEGEE. CDR3 length: 14 residues. The CDR3 DNA reads TGTGCCAGCAGCTTAGGGGGGGATGGTTCACCCCTCCACTTT. It yields the protein CASSLGGDGSPLHF.

This clone came up once. The chain carries TRBV11-3 and TRBJ1-1; D is ambiguous. The CDR3 contains 12 residues. Germline V gene data show CDR1 as SGHNT and CDR2 as YENEEA. V shed 3 bases and J shed 6 bases, with 8 bases lying between them. The CDR3 bases are TGTGCCAGCAGCTTGAGCGGGGCTGAAGCTTTCTTT. This codes for CASSLSGAEAFF.

V usage is TRBV7-2 and J usage is TRBJ1-2; D is undetermined. Germline loops: CDR1 SGHTA, CDR2 FQGNSA. Trimming pared 2 bases from V and 2 bases from J, leaving 12 bases between. The length of the CDR3 is 15 residues. The CDR3 sequence: CASSLNSVPNYGYTF. The CDR3 DNA reads as TGTGCCAGCAGCTTAAACTCGGTTCCCAACTATGGCTACACCTTC.

This clone has just one count. CDR3 DNA: TGTGCCAGCAGTGAATGGGGCCCGGGTGGAGTGGACATTCAGTACTTC. Amino acids: CASSEWGPGGVDIQYF. The chain is built from TRBV25-1 and TRBJ2-4, with a tentative D call TRBD1 (5 bases). Trimming pared 1 base from V and 8 bases from J, leaving 18 bases between. The CDR3 totals 16 residues. CDR1 MGHDK and CDR2 SYGVNS come from the germline V gene.

This sequence joins TRBV29-1 and TRBJ2-6; a weak D match, TRBD1 (6 bases). The CDR3 has 15 amino acids. V was clipped by 4 bases and J by 0 bases, with 10 bases between them. Germline loops: CDR1 SQVTM, CDR2 ANQGSEA. CDR3 sequence: CSVGQGISGANVLTF. For the CDR3, the DNA is TGCAGCGTTGGGCAGGGGATCTCTGGGGCCAACGTCCTGACTTTC.

The V gene is TRBV4-2, the J gene TRBJ1-3; a weak D match, TRBD1 (5 bases). V shed 4 bases and J shed 2 bases, with 12 bases lying between them. This CDR3 comprises 15 residues. Per germline, CDR1 LGHNA and CDR2 YNFKEQ. The CDR3 DNA follows: TGTGCCAGCAGCCCCGGCGGGGGAACTGGAAACACCATATATTTT. Translation: CASSPGGGTGNTIYF.

The gene calls are TRBV6-6 and TRBJ1-4; the D is unclear. Looked up from germline, CDR1 is MNHNY and CDR2 is SVGAGI (reference sequence). The CDR3 runs 15 residues. Trimming took off 2 bases at V and 5 bases at J, with 12 bases between the two ends. The CDR3 DNA follows: TGTGCCAGCAGTTACGGCGGGCGGTTAAATGAAAAACTGTTTTTT. This encodes CASSYGGRLNEKLFF.